This T cell receptor (beta chain) was identified during a study of T cell changes during pregnancy in multiple sclerosis. TCRdb's table, derived via immunoSEQ multiplex PCR, lists solely in-frame clones and lacks some. Of more than 85,000 clones detected, around 90% appear once; the ten largest clones hold around 1.2%. Germline CDR1 is MNHNY and CDR2 is SVGAGI (reference sequence). The CDR3 runs to 14 residues. V shed 5 bases, J shed 2 bases, and the junction held 3 bases outside the gene matches. The rearrangement joins TRBV6-6 to TRBJ1-5; 7 nucleotides agree with TRBD1. The TCR sequence derives from a female donor with multiple sclerosis, enrolled in a pregnancy study. The sample was peripheral blood, taken in the second trimester of pregnancy. DNA of the CDR3: TGTGCCAGCAGTGGAGGGGGCGGCAATCAGCCCCAGCATTTT. It encodes CASSGGGGNQPQHF.